This T cell receptor (beta chain) is drawn from a study of PD-L1 blockade in urothelial cancer. Study overall: The median T cell count in blood samples was 110,000 to 150,000.

CDR3 size: 17 residues. Germline V gene lookup returns CDR1 SGHNT and CDR2 YYREEE (reference sequence). V dropped 0 bases and J dropped 4; count of bases not matched to a gene: 8. On this clone: Its antigen is unknown.

Synthetic spike-ins, TCR analog templates, were added into each PCR. Here immunoSEQ multiplex PCR was the method, and the copy in TCRdb shows in-frame clones only, minus some. The table shows more than 30,000 clones, with roughly 89% occurring only once. Study-wide findings and caveats: More expansion of tumor-associated blood clones, seen at 3 weeks, marked durable-benefit patients.

Each patient contributed between 1 and 8 total time points of blood mononuclear cells, pretreatment and during treatment. This chain joins TRBV5-4 and TRBJ2-5, with 11 nucleotides matching TRBD2. This sequence originates from a man aged 55 to 70 with urothelial cancer. The specimen comprised PBMCs, sampled around atezolizumab (anti-PD-L1) treatment. CDR3 DNA: TGTGCCAGCAGCTTGGGGGCCACTAGCGGGGGTTCAGAGACCCAGTACTTC. Residues: CASSLGATSGGSETQYF.